This T cell receptor beta chain was obtained from a study of esophageal squamous cell carcinoma under preoperative chemotherapy. For the study at large: Both tumor-infiltrating lymphocytes and peripheral blood T cells had their TCR repertoires profiled.

Study outcomes and limitations: Peripheral T cells migrating into the tumor appeared to partly supply post-treatment tumor-infiltrating lymphocytes. Tumor-infiltrating lymphocytes showed no significant post-chemotherapy TCR diversity increase, unlike peripheral T cells.

Using its own MiXCR run on the PCR reads, TCRdb lists one record per CDR3 protein. The data hold under 13,000 distinct CDR3 sequences, with roughly 60% observed a single time. Time point described: after preoperative PTX-NDP chemotherapy. Paclitaxel-nedaplatin chemotherapy was given to patients ahead of their surgery. The ends were cut back, 9 bases at V and 6 bases at J, with 21 bases in the middle. Germline-derived CDR1 and CDR2 are MNHNS and SASEGT. This CDR3 has 15 residues. This clonotype was detected many times. Its antigen is undetermined. The chain uses TRBV6-1 and TRBJ2-1, with D perhaps matching TRBD1 or TRBD2 (6 bases each). This TCR was recovered from a human donor with esophageal squamous cell carcinoma. The donor label of this sample is uncertain. Sample collection was performed from a patient given preoperative chemotherapy. CDR3 coding DNA: TGTGCCAGTAAAGGGGGGAGAACCTCGTCCAATGAGCAGTTCTTC. The encoded protein is CASKGGRTSSNEQFF.